This T cell receptor beta chain was sequenced in a study of Ad26.COV2.S vaccination and SARS-CoV-2 variants. On this clone itself: The antigen remains unidentified.

General study points: The breadth of spike-specific CD8+ and CD4+ T cell responses after vaccination was reportedly substantial.

Trimming removed 3 bases from V and 1 base from J, with 7 bases in between. CDR1 is LNHDA and CDR2 is SQIVND in the germline V gene (reference sequence). The CDR3 runs to 14 residues. Here immunoSEQ multiplex PCR was the method, and the copy in TCRdb shows in-frame clones only, minus some. The data contain some 190,000 clones, around 90% of them singletons. The chain recombines TRBV19 with TRBJ2-1; D call uncertain. The receptor was derived from a human donor who had recovered from COVID-19. This specimen was peripheral blood, taken after recovery from COVID-19. Written as DNA, the CDR3 is TGTGCCAGTAGTATGGAGAGTTCCTACAATGAGCAGTTCTTC. Translated: CASSMESSYNEQFF. Based on the CDR3 plus reference TRBV19 and TRBJ2-1, the full variable domain is DGGITQSPKYLFRKEGQNVTLSCEQNLNHDAMYWYRQDPGQGLRLIYYSQIVNDFQKGDIAEGYSVSREKKESFPLTVTSAQKNPTAFYLCASSMESSYNEQFFGPGTRLTVL.